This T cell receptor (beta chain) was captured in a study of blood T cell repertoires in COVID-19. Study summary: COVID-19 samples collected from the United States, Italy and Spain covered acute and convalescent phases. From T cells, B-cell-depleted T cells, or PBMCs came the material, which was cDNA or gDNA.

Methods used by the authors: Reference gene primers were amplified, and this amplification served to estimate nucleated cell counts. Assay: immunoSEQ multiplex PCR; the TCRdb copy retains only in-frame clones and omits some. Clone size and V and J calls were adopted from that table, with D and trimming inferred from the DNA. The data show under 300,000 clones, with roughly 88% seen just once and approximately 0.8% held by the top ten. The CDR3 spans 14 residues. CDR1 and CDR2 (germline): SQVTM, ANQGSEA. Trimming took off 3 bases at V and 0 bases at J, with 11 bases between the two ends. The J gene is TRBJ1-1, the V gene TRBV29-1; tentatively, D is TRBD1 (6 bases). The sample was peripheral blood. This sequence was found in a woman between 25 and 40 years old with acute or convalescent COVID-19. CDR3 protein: CSVEGARLNTEAFF. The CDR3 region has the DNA TGCAGCGTTGAGGGGGCGAGACTGAACACTGAAGCTTTCTTT.